This TCR beta chain was documented in a study of siplizumab effects on memory and regulatory T cells. Study-wide findings and caveats: No assignable naive or memory phenotype existed for roughly 75-96% of proliferating CD4+ or CD8+ clones.

Produced via immunoSEQ multiplex PCR; TCRdb's table is partial and in-frame only. Of some 100,000 clones in the sample, approximately 92% were seen once. Worth noting for this clone: Its specificity is not known.

This sequence was found in a human donor in good health. Source material: non-Treg CD4+ T cells sorted from blood.

CDR3 residues: CASNKQGTSSYEQYF. Written as DNA, the CDR3 is TGTGCCAGTAATAAGCAGGGAACGAGCTCCTACGAGCAGTACTTC. The chain carries TRBV28 and TRBJ2-7, with D perhaps TRBD1 (5 bases). The ends were cut back, 9 bases at V and 0 bases at J, with 18 bases in the middle. The CDR3 sequence is 15 residues long. Germline CDR1 is MDHEN and CDR2 is SYDVKM. The full variable domain, its missing parts supplied by reference TRBV28 and TRBJ2-7, is DVKVTQSSRYLVKRTGEKVFLECVQDMDHENMFWYRQDPGLGLRLIYFSYDVKMKEKGDIPEGYSVSREKKERFSLILESASTNQTSMYLCASNKQGTSSYEQYFGPGTRLTVT.